This TCR beta chain was sequenced in a study of blood T cell repertoires in COVID-19. V lost 2 bases and J lost 3, with 11 bases in between. The germline CDR1 and CDR2 sequences are MNHEY and SVGAGI. The CDR3 contains 15 residues. Profiling relied on immunoSEQ multiplex PCR, and the TCRdb table lists in-frame clones only, not all of them. The sample lists 48,000 or so clones; around 85% were seen once. The chain uses TRBV6-5 and TRBJ1-3, with no clear D. Sequencing input: peripheral blood. This receptor was obtained from a woman aged 55-75 years with acute or convalescent COVID-19. DNA for the CDR3: TGTGCCAGCAGTTACAGCGAAAGTGGTGGAAACACCATATATTTT. Protein product: CASSYSESGGNTIYF.